This TCR beta chain comes out of a study of cytomegalovirus exposure and HLA in healthy donors. General study points: Researchers reported that a few CMV-associated chains were confirmed in vitro as CMV antigen-specific. Donors belonging to an Asian-associated ancestry cluster reportedly showed fewer N-insertions in productive TCRs than the approximately 670-donor mean, according to what a later analysis found. Based on reports, TCR beta sequences accurately predicted HLA-A and HLA-B alleles for most subjects.

The junction had 5 bases not matched to a gene; V was cut back by 6 bases and J by 8 bases. This CDR3 spans 14 amino acids. In germline, CDR1 is MNHNS, CDR2 SASEGT. 13 Jbeta primers and 60 Vbeta primers were used for the PCR. TCRdb's copy holds only in-frame clones and misses some; the assay was immunoSEQ multiplex PCR. The top ten hold 2.5% to 3% of the sample, which has around 100,000 clones, 79% seen once. Of note for this clone: Its antigen is undetermined.

The receptor was isolated from a woman in her late teens or twenties in good health and CMV-seropositive. Sequenced input: PBMCs. The chain combines TRBV6-1 with TRBJ1-4, with 11 positions matching TRBD1. The CDR3 sequence: CASSPDRGREKLFF. DNA for the CDR3: TGTGCCAGCAGCCCGGACAGGGGGCGAGAAAAACTGTTTTTT.